Listed below are T cell receptor beta chains from one sample, sequenced in a study of shared clonotypes between healthy human individuals. TCRdb keeps only in-frame clones here, not all; method: immunoSEQ multiplex PCR. Among over 2 million clones, around 92% were seen once, and the ten largest hold approximately 0.4%. Sequences were obtained from naive CD4+ T cells from PBMCs. These receptors came from a man aged 18 to 30 in good health. Some clones in this sample may be carry-over from other donors' samples. The CDR3 runs from the conserved cysteine through the conserved F or W. D genes are given only for firm matches.

V	length	D	J	CDR3	DNA
TRBV5-1	11	-	TRBJ2-1	CASSFGPEQFF	TGCGCCAGCAGCTTTGGGCCTGAGCAGTTCTTC
TRBV2	15	TRBD1	TRBJ2-7	CASSNGQGLVYEQYF	TGTGCCAGCAGTAACGGACAGGGGTTAGTCTACGAGCAGTACTTC
TRBV28	15	TRBD1	TRBJ2-7	CASSLPGQGRHEQYF	TGTGCCAGCAGTTTACCGGGACAGGGAAGGCACGAGCAGTACTTC
TRBV9	14	-	TRBJ1-1	CASSVSRTDTEAFF	TGTGCCAGCAGCGTATCCAGGACAGACACTGAAGCTTTCTTT
TRBV5-1	15	-	TRBJ1-1	CASSLERTANTEAFF	TGCGCCAGCAGCTTGGAGAGGACGGCGAACACTGAAGCTTTCTTT
TRBV28	15	-	TRBJ1-1	CASSINRYRNTEAFF	TGTGCCAGCAGTATAAACAGATACCGGAACACTGAAGCTTTCTTT
TRBV18	14	-	TRBJ1-1	CASSPQNREDEAFF	TGTGCCAGCTCACCCCAGAACAGGGAGGATGAAGCTTTCTTT
TRBV7-9	14	-	TRBJ1-3	CASSLATRGNTIYF	TGTGCCAGCAGCTTAGCGACACGAGGAAACACCATATATTTT
TRBV5-8	15	TRBD2	TRBJ2-1	CASSAGVTSYNEQFF	TGTGCCAGCAGTGCGGGAGTGACCTCCTACAATGAGCAGTTCTTC
TRBV6-5	15	TRBD2	TRBJ2-7	CASSRTSGNPGEQYF	TGTGCCAGCAGCAGGACTAGCGGGAATCCGGGGGAGCAGTACTTC